This passage covers 10 T cell receptor beta chains from one sample sequenced in a study of shared clonotypes between healthy human individuals. Produced via immunoSEQ multiplex PCR; TCRdb's table is partial and in-frame only. Here the sample spans some 2,100,000 clones, approximately 94% being singletons. Sequencing used naive CD4+ T cells sorted from blood. The subset denotes: CD45RA+ positively selected. The receptor source for this set is a man aged 18 to 29 in good health.

The V gene is TRBV18, the J gene TRBJ1-2; D is possibly TRBD1 (5 bases). The CDR3 runs 14 residues. The germline V gene has CDR1 KGHSH and CDR2 LQKENI. Between the trimmed V and J ends, which lost 1 base and 3 bases, there was a span of 9 bases. CDR3 protein: CASSPQGKDYGYTF. The CDR3 coding sequence is TGTGCCAGCTCACCACAGGGGAAGGACTATGGCTACACCTTC.

A few counts support this clone. The gene calls are TRBV6-5 and TRBJ2-5, with 9 bases matching TRBD2. Germline loops: CDR1 MNHEY, CDR2 SVGAGI. There are 13 residues in the CDR3. V lost 6 bases, J lost 3 bases, and 2 bases stayed unmatched. As DNA, the CDR3 is TGTGCCAGCAGACGACTAGCGGAAGAGACCCAGTACTTC. Translation: CASRRLAEETQYF.

The rearrangement uses TRBV13 and TRBJ2-2; 10 bases are a match to TRBD1. CDR1 is PRHDT, CDR2 FYEKMQ, per germline (reference sequence). The CDR3 has 16 residues. V lost 0 bases and J lost 5; bases outside the gene matches: 3. The CDR3 coding sequence is TGTGCCAGCAGCTTAGGCGGGACAGGGGTAACCGGGGAGCTGTTTTTT. This encodes CASSLGGTGVTGELFF.

This clone was counted only a few times. This chain joins TRBV6-5 and TRBJ2-2; 7 bases match TRBD1. V lost 7 bases, J lost 4 bases, and 6 bases stayed unmatched. Germline V gene lookup returns CDR1 MNHEY and CDR2 SVGAGI. The CDR3 loop spans 14 amino acids. The CDR3, as DNA: TGTGCCAGCACACAGGGGATAAGCACCGGGGAGCTGTTTTTT. It codes for CASTQGISTGELFF.

The rearrangement joins TRBV7-9 to TRBJ2-3; 13 positions match TRBD2. Losses at the gene ends were 5 bases for V and 6 bases for J; bases not matched to a gene: 5. CDR1 and CDR2 (germline): SEHNR, FQNEAQ (reference sequence). The CDR3 has 15 amino acids. CDR3 sequence reads: CASSPTSGGLDTQYF. CDR3 nucleotide sequence: TGTGCCAGCAGCCCGACTAGCGGGGGGCTGGATACGCAGTATTTT.

CDR3 nucleotides: TGTGCCACCACTTGGGTAGGGTCAGTAAGCAGTAAGGGCAATCAGCCCCAGCATTTT. The encoded protein is CATTWVGSVSSKGNQPQHF. The chain has TRBV14 and TRBJ1-5; D is unclear. The V end was cut by 10 bases, the J end by 2 bases, with 30 bases between. Per germline, CDR1 SGHDN and CDR2 FVKESK. The CDR3 loop spans 19 amino acids.

The genes are TRBV5-1 and TRBJ2-4; D is unclear. From germline, CDR1 is SGHRS and CDR2 YFSETQ. Between the trimmed V and J ends, which lost 4 bases and 3 bases, there was a span of 5 bases. This CDR3 is built from 12 residues. The CDR3 loop is CASSPDKNIQYF. The DNA for the CDR3 is TGCGCCAGCAGCCCGGACAAAAACATTCAGTACTTC.

This clone has a single count. CDR3 in DNA: TGTGCCAGCAGTTTTGGGACAGGGGGAGAGACCCAGTACTTC. Translated: CASSFGTGGETQYF. V is TRBV2 and J is TRBJ2-5; 11 nucleotides line up with TRBD1. The germline V gene has CDR1 SNHLY and CDR2 FYNNEI. With 5 bases clipped from V and 4 bases from J, the junction kept 3 bases outside the gene matches. This CDR3 has 14 amino acids.

The chain links TRBV11-2 to TRBJ1-4; 8 nucleotides line up with TRBD1. The J segment lost 0 bases and the V segment lost 4 bases, leaving 1 base of the junction unmatched. CDR1 and CDR2 (germline): SGHAT, FQNNGV. The CDR3 runs to 15 residues. CDR3 in amino acids: CASSSTGATNEKLFF. CDR3 DNA sequence: TGTGCCAGCAGCTCGACAGGGGCAACTAATGAAAAACTGTTTTTT. Full variable domain (missing parts from reference TRBV11-2 and TRBJ1-4): EAGVAQSPRYKIIEKRQSVAFWCNPISGHATLYWYQQILGQGPKLLIQFQNNGVVDDSQLPKDRFSAERLKGVDSTLKIQPAKLEDSAVYLCASSSTGATNEKLFFGSGTQLSVL.

The chain is built from TRBV5-1 and TRBJ2-7; 7 bases map to TRBD1. The CDR3 has 15 amino acids. The germline gives CDR1 SGHRS, CDR2 YFSETQ. Germline trimming cut 1 base from V and 4 bases from J; bases unmatched to any gene: 8. CDR3 in DNA: TGCGCCAGCAGCTTGACTGGGACAGAGATATACGAGCAGTACTTC. Its protein is CASSLTGTEIYEQYF.